The 13 T cell receptor beta chains listed next were all sequenced from one sample in a study of blood T cell repertoires in COVID-19. Sequencing used immunoSEQ multiplex PCR; TCRdb keeps in-frame clones, though not all of them. The table records 250,000 to 400,000 clones, around 90% of them present only once. Input material: PBMCs or T cells enriched from blood (not recorded which). These TCRs come from a man between 60 and 70 years old who had recovered from COVID-19.

The chain joins TRBV20-1 to TRBJ2-1; D not certain. The ends were cut back, 3 bases at V and 12 bases at J, with 15 bases in the middle. Germline V gene data show CDR1 as DFQATT and CDR2 as SNEGSKA (reference sequence). The CDR3 totals 12 residues. The CDR3 DNA follows: TGCAGTGCTAGTACCCAATCGTCCGGGCAGTTCTTC. Protein product: CSASTQSSGQFF.

The CDR3 DNA is TGTGCCAGCAGCTTATCGGGTGGTACTGAAGCTTTCTTT. It codes for CASSLSGGTEAFF. V is TRBV7-3 and J is TRBJ1-1; D not certain. V lost 2 bases and J lost 5, with 9 bases in between. Germline V gene data show CDR1 as SGHTA and CDR2 as FQGTGA. The CDR3 runs to 13 residues. The full variable domain, its missing parts supplied by reference TRBV7-3 and TRBJ1-1, is GAGVSQTPSNKVTEKGKYVELRCDPISGHTALYWYRQSLGQGPEFLIYFQGTGAADDSGLPNDRFFAVRPEGSVSTLKIQRTERGDSAVYLCASSLSGGTEAFFGQGTRLTVV.

V and J are TRBV18 and TRBJ2-2; 12 bases align to TRBD2. The length of the CDR3 is 16 residues. V trimming: 3 bases; J trimming: 5 bases; junction bases outside the gene matches: 4. CDR1 and CDR2 (germline): KGHSH, LQKENI. The CDR3 DNA follows: TGTGCCAGCTCACCGACTAGCGGGAGACCAACCGGGGAGCTGTTTTTT. Translating it yields CASSPTSGRPTGELFF.

V is TRBV25-1 and J is TRBJ1-6; no definite D call. Germline V gene data show CDR1 as MGHDK and CDR2 as SYGVNS. Trimming removed 1 base at V and 0 bases at J, with 7 bases between. The CDR3 has 16 amino acids. Here the CDR3 DNA reads TGTGCCAGCAGTGAATCAAGGAGCTCCTATAATTCACCCCTCCACTTT. This codes for CASSESRSSYNSPLHF.

The V gene is TRBV18, the J gene TRBJ2-7; D perhaps matches TRBD2 (6 bases). This CDR3 is 15 amino acids long. Germline V gene sequence: CDR1 KGHSH, CDR2 LQKENI. V lost 3 bases and J lost 0, with 12 bases in between. The CDR3, as DNA: TGTGCCAGCTCACCTTTTGAGGGAGGCTCCTACGAGCAGTACTTC. Its translation is CASSPFEGGSYEQYF.

The chain is built from TRBV4-1 and TRBJ1-3; D might be TRBD1 (5 bases). Germline V gives CDR1 MGHRA, CDR2 YSYEKL. V dropped 0 bases and J dropped 0 bases, with 12 bases sitting between them. This CDR3 has 17 residues. The CDR3 nucleotides are TGCGCCAGCAGCCAAGAGGGGCAGGGTTACTCTGGAAACACCATATATTTT. Translated, it gives CASSQEGQGYSGNTIYF.

J is TRBJ2-3 and V is TRBV9; TRBD2 matches 9 bases. CDR1 SGDLS and CDR2 YYNGEE come from the germline V gene. The CDR3 contains 17 residues. After removal of 2 bases from V and 1 base from J, the junction contained 8 bases not matched to a gene. The CDR3 DNA reads TGTGCCAGCAGCGTGTTAGCGGGAGTCGGGGGCACAGATACGCAGTATTTT. Residues: CASSVLAGVGGTDTQYF.

This clone occurred once. The CDR3 loop is CSASGGRVGTGELFF. In nucleotides, the CDR3 is TGCAGTGCTAGTGGTGGGAGAGTCGGCACCGGGGAGCTGTTTTTT. The chain joins TRBV20-1 to TRBJ2-2; maybe TRBD2 (5 bases). CDR1 DFQATT and CDR2 SNEGSKA come from the germline V gene (reference sequence). This CDR3 is built from 15 residues. V lost 3 bases, J lost 4 bases, and 15 bases lay in between.

The chain uses TRBV27 and TRBJ1-1; D call uncertain. V was cut by 3 bases and J by 4 bases, with 15 bases left in between. The CDR3 is made up of 15 amino acids. The V gene's germline CDR1 is MNHEY and CDR2 SMNVEV (reference sequence). The CDR3 sequence is CASSLTALAVTEAFF. The CDR3 DNA reads TGTGCCAGCAGTTTGACCGCCCTGGCGGTCACTGAAGCTTTCTTT.

This clone has just one count. The CDR3 here is CASSWPEETQYF. The DNA of the CDR3 is TGTGCCAGCAGCTGGCCCGAAGAGACCCAGTACTTC. The rearrangement joins TRBV5-8 to TRBJ2-5; D is unresolved. The ends were cut back, 3 bases at V and 3 bases at J, with 6 bases in the middle. Looked up from germline, CDR1 is SGHTS and CDR2 is YDEGEE. This CDR3 has 12 residues.

The rearrangement links TRBV7-2 to TRBJ2-7; 9 nucleotides agree with TRBD2. The germline CDR1 and CDR2 sequences are SGHTA and FQGNSA. Trimming at V came to 3 bases and at J to 0 bases, leaving 15 bases not matched to a gene. CDR3 size: 19 residues. This CDR3 reads CASSFRLPSGTTYSYEQYF. DNA for the CDR3: TGTGCCAGCAGCTTCCGCCTGCCTAGCGGGACCACATACTCCTACGAGCAGTACTTC.

V and J are TRBV5-1 and TRBJ2-7; possible D gene TRBD1, 6 bases. Germline loops: CDR1 SGHRS, CDR2 YFSETQ. The V end lost 0 bases, the J end lost 6 bases, and 19 bases lay between the germline ends. This CDR3 has 16 residues. CDR3 loop: CASSLGQANLRGEQYF. The CDR3 DNA follows: TGCGCCAGCAGCTTGGGACAGGCCAACTTAAGGGGCGAGCAGTACTTC.

The rearrangement uses TRBV4-1 and TRBJ2-2; D is uncertain. The CDR3 is made up of 15 amino acids. Between the trimmed V and J ends, which lost 4 bases and 7 bases, there was a span of 16 bases. The germline CDR1 and CDR2 sequences are MGHRA and YSYEKL. CDR3: CASSLEPVLVGELFF. The CDR3 bases are TGCGCCAGCAGCCTAGAGCCAGTCTTGGTCGGGGAGCTGTTTTTT.